This T cell receptor (beta chain) emerged from a study of T cells after posttransplantation cyclophosphamide. Study-level points and caveats: Skin or GI-infiltrating T cells shared few TRB sequences with blood. Recipient CMV seropositivity and CMV reactivation strongly tracked TRB clonality. Later blood repertoires were often dominated by clones from the donor CD8+ memory compartment.

Cells defined as naive were viable CD3+CD4+ or CD3+CD8+ and CCR7+CD45RA+CD45RO-CD95-CD27+CD28+. Peripheral blood was collected from the related graft donor on the marrow donation day. This clone was seen once. The antigen remains unidentified. This sample includes further DNA sequences coding for the same CDR3. The CDR3 is 16 residues long. Germline V gives CDR1 KGHSH, CDR2 LQKENI. V lost 3 bases to trimming and J lost 5 bases; unmatched junction nucleotides: 4. TCRdb's copy holds only in-frame clones and misses some; the assay was immunoSEQ multiplex PCR. The sample records more than 30,000 clones, around nine tenths being singletons.

This chain connects TRBV18 to TRBJ2-1, with 13 bases fitting TRBD2. Specimen: naive CD4+ T cells sorted from PBMCs. The sequence came from a woman aged 60-75 years in good health, CMV-negative, and a related stem cell transplant donor. As DNA, the CDR3 is TGTGCCAGCTCACCCGGGACTAGCGGGGCGAACAATGAGCAGTTCTTC. The encoded protein is CASSPGTSGANNEQFF.